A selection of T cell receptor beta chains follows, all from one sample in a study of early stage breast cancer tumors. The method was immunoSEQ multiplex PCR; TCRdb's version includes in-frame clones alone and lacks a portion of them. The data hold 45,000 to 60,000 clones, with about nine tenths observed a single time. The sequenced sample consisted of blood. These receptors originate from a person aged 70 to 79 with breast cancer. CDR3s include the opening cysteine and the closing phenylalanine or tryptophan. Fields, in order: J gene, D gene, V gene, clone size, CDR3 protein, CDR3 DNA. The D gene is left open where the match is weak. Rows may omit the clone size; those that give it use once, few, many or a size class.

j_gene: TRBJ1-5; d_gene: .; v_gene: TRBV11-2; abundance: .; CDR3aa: CASSLDSSYGNQPQHF; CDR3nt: TGTGCCAGCAGCTTAGATTCCAGTTACGGCAATCAGCCCCAGCATTTT
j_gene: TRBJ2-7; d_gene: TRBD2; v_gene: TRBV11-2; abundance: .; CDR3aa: CASSPSGGYEQYF; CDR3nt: TGTGCCAGCAGCCCCTCGGGGGGGTACGAGCAGTACTTC
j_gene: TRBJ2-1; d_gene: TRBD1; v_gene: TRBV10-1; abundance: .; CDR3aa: CASSVAPGTGVGEQFF; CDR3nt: TGCGCCAGCAGTGTGGCCCCCGGGACAGGAGTAGGGGAGCAGTTCTTC
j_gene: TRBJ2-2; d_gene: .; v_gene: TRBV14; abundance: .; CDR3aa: CASSQVQVSGELFF; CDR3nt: TGTGCCAGCAGCCAAGTACAAGTAAGCGGGGAGCTGTTTTTT
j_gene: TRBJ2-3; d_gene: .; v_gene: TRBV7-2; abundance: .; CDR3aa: CASGSYLDTQYF; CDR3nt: TGTGCCAGCGGCTCCTATCTGGATACGCAGTATTTT
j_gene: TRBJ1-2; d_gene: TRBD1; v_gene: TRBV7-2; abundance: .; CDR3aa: CASRSESGQAGGYTF; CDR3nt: TGTGCCAGCAGGAGTGAAAGCGGACAGGCGGGTGGCTACACCTTC
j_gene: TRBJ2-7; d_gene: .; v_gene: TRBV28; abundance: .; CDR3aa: CASSSLQGYYEQYF; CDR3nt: TGTGCCAGCAGTTCGCTCCAGGGATACTACGAGCAGTACTTC
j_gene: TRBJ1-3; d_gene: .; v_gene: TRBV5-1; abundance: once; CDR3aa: CASSLDPGNSGNTIYF; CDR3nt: TGCGCCAGCAGCTTGGATCCGGGGAACTCTGGAAACACCATATATTTT
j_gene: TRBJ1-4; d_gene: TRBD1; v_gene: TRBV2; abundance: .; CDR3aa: CASSGQGREKLFF; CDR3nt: TGTGCCAGCAGCGGACAGGGGAGAGAAAAACTGTTTTTT
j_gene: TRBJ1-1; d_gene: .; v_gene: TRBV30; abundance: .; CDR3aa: CAWRVIQGENTEAFF; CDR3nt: TGTGCCTGGAGAGTCATACAGGGAGAGAACACTGAAGCTTTCTTT
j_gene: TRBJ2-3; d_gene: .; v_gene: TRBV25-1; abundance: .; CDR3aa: CASSEGPSTDTQYF; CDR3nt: TGTGCCAGCAGTGAGGGCCCTAGCACAGATACGCAGTATTTT
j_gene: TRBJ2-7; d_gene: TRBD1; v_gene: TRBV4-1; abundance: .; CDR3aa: CASSQAGDRSYEQYF; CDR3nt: TGCGCCAGCAGCCAAGCCGGGGACAGGTCCTACGAGCAGTACTTC
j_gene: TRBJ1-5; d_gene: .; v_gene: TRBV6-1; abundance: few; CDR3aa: CASSESRQPQHF; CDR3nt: TGTGCCAGCAGTGAAAGCCGTCAGCCCCAGCATTTT
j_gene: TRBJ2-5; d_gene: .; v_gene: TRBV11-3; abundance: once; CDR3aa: CASSQWAGSETQYF; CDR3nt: TGTGCCAGCAGCCAGTGGGCGGGGAGTGAGACCCAGTACTTC
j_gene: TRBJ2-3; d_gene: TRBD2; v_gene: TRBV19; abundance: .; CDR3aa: CASSPLTSGGTDTQYF; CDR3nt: TGTGCCAGTAGTCCCTTGACTAGCGGGGGAACAGATACGCAGTATTTT
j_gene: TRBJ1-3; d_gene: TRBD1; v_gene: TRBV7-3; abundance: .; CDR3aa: CASSLSGGSGNTIYF; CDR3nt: TGTGCCAGCAGCTTATCAGGGGGCTCTGGAAACACCATATATTTT
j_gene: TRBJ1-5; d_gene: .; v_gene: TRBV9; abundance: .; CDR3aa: CASSVQGGDRQPQHF; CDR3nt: TGTGCCAGCAGCGTACAGGGAGGGGACCGCCAGCCCCAGCATTTT
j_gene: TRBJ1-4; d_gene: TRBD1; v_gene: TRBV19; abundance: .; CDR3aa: CATLLQGPGEKLFF; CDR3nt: TGTGCCACCTTACTACAGGGGCCGGGTGAAAAACTGTTTTTT
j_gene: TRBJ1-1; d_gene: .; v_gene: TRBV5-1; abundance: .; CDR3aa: CASNSEGNTEAFF; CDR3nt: TGCGCCAGCAACAGCGAGGGGAACACTGAAGCTTTCTTT
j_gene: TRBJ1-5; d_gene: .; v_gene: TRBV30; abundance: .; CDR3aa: CAWSVEQGGNQPQHF; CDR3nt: TGTGCCTGGAGTGTAGAACAGGGCGGCAATCAGCCCCAGCATTTT
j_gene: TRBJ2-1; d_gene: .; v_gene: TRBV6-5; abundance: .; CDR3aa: CASSYSQGNEQFF; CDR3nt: TGTGCCAGCAGTTACTCCCAGGGTAATGAGCAGTTCTTC
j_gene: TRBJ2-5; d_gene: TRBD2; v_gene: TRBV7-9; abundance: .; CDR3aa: CASSNGLAGLETQYF; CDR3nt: TGTGCCAGCAGCAATGGACTAGCGGGACTAGAGACCCAGTACTTC
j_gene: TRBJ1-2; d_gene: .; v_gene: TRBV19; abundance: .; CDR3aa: CASRVLAHYGYTF; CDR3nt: TGTGCCAGTAGGGTATTGGCCCACTATGGCTACACCTTC
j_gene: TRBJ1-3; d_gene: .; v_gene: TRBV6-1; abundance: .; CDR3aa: CASSLLSGNTIYF; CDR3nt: TGTGCCAGCAGCCTCCTGTCTGGAAACACCATATATTTT
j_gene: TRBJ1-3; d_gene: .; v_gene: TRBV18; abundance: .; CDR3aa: CASSPRDGVTSGNTIYF; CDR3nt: TGTGCCAGCTCACCGCGCGACGGGGTTACCTCTGGAAACACCATATATTTT
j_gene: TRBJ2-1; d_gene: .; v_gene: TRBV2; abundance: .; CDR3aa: CASSISFNEQFF; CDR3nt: TGTGCCAGCAGTATTAGTTTCAATGAGCAGTTCTTC
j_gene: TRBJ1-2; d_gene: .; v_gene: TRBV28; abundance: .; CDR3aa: CASSSGRHYGYTF; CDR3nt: TGTGCCAGCAGTTCAGGGAGGCACTATGGCTACACCTTC
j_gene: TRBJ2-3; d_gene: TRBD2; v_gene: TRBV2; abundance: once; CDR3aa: CASSEGLAGGQDTQYF; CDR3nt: TGTGCCAGCAGTGAAGGACTAGCGGGGGGGCAAGATACGCAGTATTTT
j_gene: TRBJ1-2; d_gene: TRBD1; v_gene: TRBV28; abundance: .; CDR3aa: CASSYPETGVWGYTF; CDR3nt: TGTGCCAGCAGTTACCCGGAGACAGGGGTGTGGGGCTACACCTTC
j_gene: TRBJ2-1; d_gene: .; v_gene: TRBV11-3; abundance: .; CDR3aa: CASSPGVVGYNEQFF; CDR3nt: TGTGCCAGCAGCCCCGGAGTTGTGGGCTACAATGAGCAGTTCTTC
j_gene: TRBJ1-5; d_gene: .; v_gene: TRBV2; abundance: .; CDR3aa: CASTSRPDLDSNQPQHF; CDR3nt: TGTGCCAGCACCTCGAGGCCCGACCTAGATAGCAATCAGCCCCAGCATTTT
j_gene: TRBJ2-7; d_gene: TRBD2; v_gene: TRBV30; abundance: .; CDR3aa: CAWSRRLAGGFYEQYF; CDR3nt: TGTGCCTGGAGTCGACGACTAGCGGGGGGTTTTTACGAGCAGTACTTC
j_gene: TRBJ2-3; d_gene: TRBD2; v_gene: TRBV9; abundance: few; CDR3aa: CASSVGEGWYF; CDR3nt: TGTGCCAGCAGCGTAGGGGAGGGGTGGTATTTT
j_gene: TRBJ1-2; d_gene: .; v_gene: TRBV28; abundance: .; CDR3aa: CASTAGGGYGYTF; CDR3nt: TGTGCCAGCACAGCGGGGGGCGGCTATGGCTACACCTTC
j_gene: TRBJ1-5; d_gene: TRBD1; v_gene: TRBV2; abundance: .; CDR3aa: CASSTGVESNQPQHF; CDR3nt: TGTGCCAGCAGTACAGGGGTGGAGAGCAATCAGCCCCAGCATTTT